Below, 29 T cell receptor beta chains from the same sample are listed, as sequenced in a study of Ad26.COV2.S vaccination and SARS-CoV-2 variants. Noted treatment: around 19 received Ad26.COV2.S at low or high dose, single or two shots; about 5 received placebo; per-sample allocation not given. It was on day 63 after the first vaccine or placebo injection that samples were taken. Sequenced by immunoSEQ multiplex PCR; TCRdb stores in-frame clones only, minus some. Of under 550,000 clones listed, around 87% are singletons. The specimen comprised peripheral blood, sampled in a trial of Ad26.COV2.S vaccine versus placebo. These receptors were taken from a person aged 18-60 years who received the Ad26.COV2.S COVID-19 vaccine or a placebo.

The chain couples TRBV7-2 to TRBJ1-2; D remains ambiguous. With 5 bases removed from V and 8 bases from J, the gap between germline ends came to 15 bases. Germline loops: CDR1 SGHTA, CDR2 FQGNSA. The CDR3 runs 13 residues. CDR3 nucleotide sequence: TGTGCCAGCAGCCAACTGATGCGTGAGGGCTACACCTTC. It codes for CASSQLMREGYTF.

This clone was seen a handful of times. The V call is TRBV7-9, the J call TRBJ1-1; a weak D match, TRBD1 (5 bases). The CDR3 has 16 residues. Per the germline V gene, CDR1 is SEHNR and CDR2 is FQNEAQ (reference sequence). Between the trimmed V and J ends, which lost 5 bases and 3 bases, there was a span of 19 bases. Written as DNA, the CDR3 is TGTGCCAGCAGCGAACAAGATCAGGGTGGGGACACTGAAGCTTTCTTT. This codes for CASSEQDQGGDTEAFF.

V is TRBV21-1 and J is TRBJ2-6; the tabulated D call, TRBD1, remains unverified against the DNA. TRBV21-1 is an annotated pseudogene. This CDR3 is 18 amino acids long. The DNA of the CDR3 is TGTGCCAGCAGTAAAAACCAGCAGGAACTCTCTGGGGCCAACGTCCTGACTTTC. Its translation: CASSKNQQELSGANVLTF.

Remarks on this clone: Other DNA sequences in the same sample also yield this CDR3. V usage is TRBV3-1 (or the pseudogene TRBV3-2) and J usage is TRBJ2-7; D remains unclear. The CDR3 covers 11 residues. Between the trimmed V and J ends, which lost 4 bases and 3 bases, there was a span of 4 bases. Germline values: CDR1 LGHDT, CDR2 YNNKEL (reference sequence). In DNA form, the CDR3 reads TGTGCCAGCAGCCGGGGCTACGAGCAGTACTTC. Protein product: CASSRGYEQYF.

This chain links TRBV4-3 with TRBJ2-2, with D unresolved. Trimming removed 0 bases at V and 6 bases at J, with 11 bases between. CDR1 LGHNA and CDR2 YSLEER come from the germline V gene. CDR3 length: 15 amino acids. Here the CDR3 DNA reads TGCGCCAGCAGCCAAGATGGCAGCCAGGCCGGGGAGCTGTTTTTT. As protein: CASSQDGSQAGELFF.

This clone has just one count. The rearrangement uses TRBV12-2 and TRBJ1-6. TRBV12-2 is a recognized pseudogene. The CDR3 sequence is 18 residues long. The CDR3 spells CASRHLRVRAVFRSPLHF. The CDR3 nucleotides are TGTGCAAGTCGCCACTTAAGAGTAAGGGCAGTCTTTAGATCACCCCTCCACTTT.

This clone was observed a single time. V and J are TRBV5-4 and TRBJ2-3; D gene unclear. V dropped 1 base and J dropped 2 bases, with 5 bases sitting between them. This CDR3 contains 13 residues. Germline lookup yields CDR1 SGHNT and CDR2 YYREEE (reference sequence). The CDR3 loop is CASSLSNTDTQYF. DNA for the CDR3: TGTGCCAGCAGCTTGAGTAACACAGATACGCAGTATTTT.

CDR3 in DNA: TGCGCCAGCAGCTATGGGACAGACCACAACTCTGGAAACACCATATATTTT. Its translation is CASSYGTDHNSGNTIYF. The chain links TRBV5-1 to TRBJ1-3, with 7 nucleotides matching TRBD1. The ends lost 3 bases at V and 0 bases at J; junction bases unmatched: 9. CDR3 length: 17 amino acids. Germline V lookup: CDR1 SGHRS, CDR2 YFSETQ.

This clone was seen a single time. V and J are TRBV5-1 and TRBJ2-7; possible D gene TRBD2, 7 bases. Germline CDR1 reads SGHRS; CDR2 reads YFSETQ. This CDR3 has 15 amino acids. Trimming took off 4 bases at V and 0 bases at J, with 14 bases between the two ends. CDR3 amino acids: CASSPGGRSSYEQYF. In nucleotides, the CDR3 is TGCGCCAGCAGCCCGGGGGGCCGAAGCTCCTACGAGCAGTACTTC. The full variable domain, with the rest looked up from reference TRBV5-1 and TRBJ2-7, is KAGVTQTPRYLIKTRGQQVTLSCSPISGHRSVSWYQQTPGQGLQFLFEYFSETQRNKGNFPGRFSGRQFSNSRSEMNVSTLELGDSALYLCASSPGGRSSYEQYFGPGTRLTVT.

This rearrangement joins TRBV5-6 to TRBJ2-7; 7 bases agree with TRBD1. CDR1 is SGHDT and CDR2 is YYEEEE in the germline V gene. This CDR3 spans 14 amino acids. Unmatched junction bases numbered 5, after V lost 1 base and J lost 4 bases. The CDR3 DNA is TGTGCCAGCAGCTTGTCCCCGGGACAGTACGAGCAGTACTTC. Translation: CASSLSPGQYEQYF.

The J gene is TRBJ2-5, the V gene TRBV5-1; D might be TRBD1 or TRBD2, each matching 6 bases. Trimming shortened V by 0 bases and J by 5 bases, and 17 bases separated the two germline ends. Germline-derived CDR1 and CDR2 are SGHRS and YFSETQ. The CDR3 has 16 amino acids. For the CDR3, the DNA is TGCGCCAGCAGCTTGGTCCTTGGGGGGCGCCGGGAGACCCAGTACTTC. It yields the protein CASSLVLGGRRETQYF.

This chain links TRBV6-2 or TRBV6-3 with TRBJ2-7, with D hard to call. The CDR3 is made up of 12 amino acids. From germline, CDR1 is MNHEY and CDR2 SVGEGT. V lost 0 bases, J lost 4 bases, and 4 bases lay in between. CDR3 in amino acids: CASSYSEYEQYF. DNA of the CDR3: TGTGCCAGCAGTTACTCGGAATACGAGCAGTACTTC.

This chain connects TRBV28 to TRBJ1-5; 8 bases match TRBD1. CDR3 size: 15 residues. V lost 4 bases and J lost 9; bases outside the gene matches: 11. Looked up from germline, CDR1 is MDHEN and CDR2 is SYDVKM. The CDR3 spells CASSSGQGSWGPQHF. The DNA of the CDR3 is TGTGCCAGCAGTTCAGGACAGGGCAGTTGGGGGCCCCAGCATTTT.

As DNA, the CDR3 is TGTGCCAGCAGCTTAGTTTCGGGACTAGCGGGGCCACTATACAATGAGCAGTTCTTC. It translates to CASSLVSGLAGPLYNEQFF. V and J are TRBV7-2 and TRBJ2-1, with 13 bases matching TRBD2. V was pared by 1 base and J by 4 bases, with 10 bases of the junction left unmatched. This CDR3 has 19 residues. Per germline, CDR1 SGHTA and CDR2 FQGNSA. The full variable domain, its missing parts supplied by reference TRBV7-2 and TRBJ2-1, is GAGVSQSPSNKVTEKGKDVELRCDPISGHTALYWYRQSLGQGLEFLIYFQGNSAPDKSGLPSDRFSAERTGGSVSTLTIQRTQQEDSAVYLCASSLVSGLAGPLYNEQFFGPGTRLTVL.

The chain combines TRBV15 with TRBJ1-2; D is unresolved. The CDR3 sequence is 20 residues long. V gave up 1 base and J gave up 8 bases, with 32 bases separating them. Germline CDR1 and CDR2: LNHNV and YYDKDF (reference sequence). CDR3 DNA: TGTGCCACCAGCAGAGGTAACAGCAAGCCCGGACTACTAATCCTTGAAGGCTACACCTTC. This sequence encodes CATSRGNSKPGLLILEGYTF.

This clone was found once. This chain joins TRBV20-1 and TRBJ1-2, with D unclear. This CDR3 region has 11 residues. Per germline, CDR1 DFQATT and CDR2 SNEGSKA (reference sequence). DNA of the CDR3: TGCAGCTCCTACAAGCCCTATGGCTACACCTTC. Translation gives CSSYKPYGYTF.

In its sample, this clone was seen once. V is TRBV10-3 and J is TRBJ2-3; D is possibly TRBD2 (6 bases). The germline V gene has CDR1 ENHRY and CDR2 SYGVKD. The CDR3 spans 12 residues. Trimming shortened V by 8 bases and J by 2 bases, and 8 bases separated the two germline ends. The CDR3 region is CAIGGITDTQYF. The CDR3 DNA follows: TGTGCCATCGGGGGGATCACAGATACGCAGTATTTT.

Comment on this clone: This may stem from a read error, because a much larger clone lies one nucleotide away. This rearrangement joins TRBV6-5 to TRBJ1-2; 8 bases fit TRBD1. From germline, CDR1 is MNHEY and CDR2 SVGAGI. The CDR3 loop spans 12 amino acids. V gave up 6 bases and J gave up 6 bases; unmatched junction bases: 3. The CDR3 nucleotides read TGTGCCAGCAGCCTGGACAGGGATGGCTACACCTTC. Its protein is CASSLDRDGYTF.

Points on this clone: A read error may account for a junction end that differs from germline. V gene TRBV19 combines with J gene TRBJ2-7; possibly TRBD1 for D (6 bases). The CDR3 totals 16 residues. From germline, CDR1 is LNHDA and CDR2 SQIVND (reference sequence). The CDR3 loop reads CASSLDRTHPLDEQYF. The CDR3 region has the DNA TGTGCCAGTAGTCTAGACAGGACGCACCCCCTGGACGAGCAGTACTTC.

The V and J genes are TRBV18 and TRBJ2-3; D is ambiguous. Trimming removed 0 bases from V and 0 bases from J, with 13 bases in between. Per germline, CDR1 KGHSH and CDR2 LQKENI. CDR3 length: 17 residues. The CDR3 nucleotides are TGTGCCAGCTCACCACCTAAGCTGGGTGTAAGCACAGATACGCAGTATTTT. Residues: CASSPPKLGVSTDTQYF.

This clone turned up a few times. The gene calls are TRBV9 and TRBJ2-2; a possible D gene is TRBD1 (6 bases). The CDR3 is 15 amino acids. Between the trimmed V and J ends, which lost 2 bases and 6 bases, there was a span of 14 bases. The germline V gene encodes CDR1 SGDLS and CDR2 YYNGEE. In DNA form, the CDR3 reads TGTGCCAGCAGCGTGGGACATCCGCGGGCCGGGGAGCTGTTTTTT. Translating gives CASSVGHPRAGELFF.

The rearrangement uses TRBV24-1 and TRBJ2-7; 8 bases map to TRBD1. J was trimmed by 1 base and V by 7 bases; bases with no gene match: 2. This CDR3 has 13 amino acids. CDR1 KGHDR and CDR2 SFDVKD come from the germline V gene. The CDR3 loop is CATRDRDSYEQYF. The CDR3 coding sequence is TGTGCCACCAGGGACAGGGATTCCTACGAGCAGTACTTC.

The chain is built from TRBV7-6 and TRBJ2-7; possibly TRBD1 for D (7 bases). The CDR3 has 13 residues. Looked up from germline, CDR1 is SGHVS and CDR2 is FNYEAQ. V gave up 5 bases and J gave up 3 bases, with 11 bases separating them. The CDR3 spells CASSHRGGYEQYF. For the CDR3, the DNA is TGTGCCAGCAGCCACAGGGGAGGCTACGAGCAGTACTTC.

The J gene is TRBJ2-2, the V gene TRBV4-1; D is uncertain. This CDR3 is built from 18 residues. Germline CDR1 and CDR2: MGHRA and YSYEKL. Between the trimmed V and J ends, which lost 0 bases and 1 base, there was a span of 15 bases. The chain's CDR3 is CASSQDQFQSGNTGELFF. In nucleotides, the CDR3 is TGCGCCAGCAGCCAAGATCAATTCCAGTCGGGGAACACCGGGGAGCTGTTTTTT.

The chain couples TRBV7-8 to TRBJ1-1; D possibly corresponds to TRBD1 (5 bases). Per germline, CDR1 SGHVS and CDR2 FQNEAQ. V was clipped by 3 bases and J by 6 bases, with 14 bases between them. The CDR3 length is 14 residues. CDR3 region: CASSFPSGRAEAFF. The CDR3 nucleotides read TGTGCCAGCAGCTTTCCGTCGGGGCGCGCTGAAGCTTTCTTT.

J is TRBJ1-3 and V is TRBV5-3; no reliable D call. TRBV5-3 belongs to the ORF category, with a function that is uncertain. The V and J ends lost 2 bases and 0 bases respectively, with 12 bases between them. The CDR3 is 16 amino acids. CDR3 region: CARSFSIRYSGNTIYF. CDR3 bases: TGTGCCAGAAGCTTCTCTATCCGCTACTCTGGAAACACCATATATTTT.

The chain recombines TRBV7-8 with TRBJ2-1; 7 nucleotides align to TRBD2. The CDR3 loop spans 15 amino acids. Per the germline V gene, CDR1 is SGHVS and CDR2 is FQNEAQ. V was pared by 5 bases and J by 1 base, with 5 bases of the junction left unmatched. The CDR3 sequence: CASSANGGSYNEQFF. The CDR3 region has the DNA TGTGCCAGCAGCGCTAACGGGGGGTCCTACAATGAGCAGTTCTTC.

The chain is built from TRBV19 and TRBJ1-5, with D possibly TRBD1 on 5 matching bases. V lost 6 bases and J 2 bases, leaving 14 bases between the germline ends. The CDR3 has 15 amino acids. CDR1 and CDR2 from the germline V gene are LNHDA and SQIVND (reference sequence). This CDR3 reads CASRPRGSGNQPQHF. The CDR3 DNA sequence: TGTGCCAGTAGGCCCCGGGGCAGCGGCAATCAGCCCCAGCATTTT.

The gene calls are TRBV9 and TRBJ2-2, with no clear D. CDR3 length: 15 residues. V was cut by 4 bases and J by 2 bases, with 12 bases left in between. Germline V gene lookup returns CDR1 SGDLS and CDR2 YYNGEE. CDR3 sequence: CASSSRTDNTGELFF. The DNA of the CDR3 is TGTGCCAGCAGCTCTCGGACCGACAACACCGGGGAGCTGTTTTTT.